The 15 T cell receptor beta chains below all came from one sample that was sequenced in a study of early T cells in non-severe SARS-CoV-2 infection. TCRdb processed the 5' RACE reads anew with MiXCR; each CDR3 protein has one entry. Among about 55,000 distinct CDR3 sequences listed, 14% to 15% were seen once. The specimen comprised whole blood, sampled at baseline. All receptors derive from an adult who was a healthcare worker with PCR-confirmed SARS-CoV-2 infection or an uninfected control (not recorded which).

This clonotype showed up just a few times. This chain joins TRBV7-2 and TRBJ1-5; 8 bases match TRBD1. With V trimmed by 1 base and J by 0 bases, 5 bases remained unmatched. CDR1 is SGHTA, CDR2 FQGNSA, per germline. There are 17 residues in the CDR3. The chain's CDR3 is CASSLGTGLYSNQPQHF. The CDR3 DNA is TGTGCCAGCAGCTTAGGGACAGGGCTCTATAGCAATCAGCCCCAGCATTTT.

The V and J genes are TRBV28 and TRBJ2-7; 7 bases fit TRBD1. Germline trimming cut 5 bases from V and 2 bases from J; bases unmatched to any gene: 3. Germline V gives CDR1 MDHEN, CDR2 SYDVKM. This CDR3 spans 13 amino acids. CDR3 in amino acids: CASSTGQPYEQYF. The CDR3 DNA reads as TGTGCCAGCAGTACGGGACAGCCCTACGAGCAGTACTTC.

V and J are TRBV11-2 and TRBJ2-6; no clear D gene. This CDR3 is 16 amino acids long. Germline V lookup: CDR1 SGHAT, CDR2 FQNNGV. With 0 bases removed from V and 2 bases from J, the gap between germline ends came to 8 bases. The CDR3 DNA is TGTGCCAGCAGCTTAGATCTAGGCCCTGGGGCCAACGTCCTGACTTTC. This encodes CASSLDLGPGANVLTF.

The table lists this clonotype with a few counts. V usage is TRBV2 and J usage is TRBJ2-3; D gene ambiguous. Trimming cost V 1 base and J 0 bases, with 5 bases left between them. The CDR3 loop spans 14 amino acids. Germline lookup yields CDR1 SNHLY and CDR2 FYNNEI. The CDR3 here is CASSEVLSTDTQYF. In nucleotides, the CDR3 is TGTGCCAGCAGTGAAGTTCTAAGCACAGATACGCAGTATTTT. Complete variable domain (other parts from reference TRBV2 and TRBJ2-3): EPEVTQTPSHQVTQMGQEVILRCVPISNHLYFYWYRQILGQKVEFLVSFYNNEISEKSEIFDDQFSVERPDGSNFTLKIRSTKLEDSAMYFCASSEVLSTDTQYFGPGTRLTVL.

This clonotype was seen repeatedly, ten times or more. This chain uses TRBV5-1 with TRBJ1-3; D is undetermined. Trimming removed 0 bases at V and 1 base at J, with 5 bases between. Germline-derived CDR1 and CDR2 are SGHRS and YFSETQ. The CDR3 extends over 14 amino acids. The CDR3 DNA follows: TGCGCCAGCAGCTTGGAAGTATCTGGAAACACCATATATTTT. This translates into CASSLEVSGNTIYF. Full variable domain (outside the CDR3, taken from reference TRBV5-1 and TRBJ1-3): KAGVTQTPRYLIKTRGQQVTLSCSPISGHRSVSWYQQTPGQGLQFLFEYFSETQRNKGNFPGRFSGRQFSNSRSEMNVSTLELGDSALYLCASSLEVSGNTIYFGEGSWLTVV.

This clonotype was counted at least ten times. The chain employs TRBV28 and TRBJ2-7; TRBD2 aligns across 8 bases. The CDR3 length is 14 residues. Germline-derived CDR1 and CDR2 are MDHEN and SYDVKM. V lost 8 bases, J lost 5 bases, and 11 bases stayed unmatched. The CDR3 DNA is TGTGCCAGCTCCCGTAGCGGGATAATGAACGAGCAGTACTTC. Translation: CASSRSGIMNEQYF. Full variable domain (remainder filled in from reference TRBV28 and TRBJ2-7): DVKVTQSSRYLVKRTGEKVFLECVQDMDHENMFWYRQDPGLGLRLIYFSYDVKMKEKGDIPEGYSVSREKKERFSLILESASTNQTSMYLCASSRSGIMNEQYFGPGTRLTVT.

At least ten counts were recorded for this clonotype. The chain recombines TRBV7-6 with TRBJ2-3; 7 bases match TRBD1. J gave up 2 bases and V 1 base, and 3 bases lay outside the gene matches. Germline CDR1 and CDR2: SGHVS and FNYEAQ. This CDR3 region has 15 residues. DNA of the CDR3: TGTGCCAGCAGCTTAGGACAGGGCCTCACAGATACGCAGTATTTT. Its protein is CASSLGQGLTDTQYF. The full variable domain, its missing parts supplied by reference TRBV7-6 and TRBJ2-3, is GAGVSQSPRYKVTKRGQDVALRCDPISGHVSLYWYRQALGQGPEFLTYFNYEAQQDKSGLPNDRFSAERPEGSISTLTIQRTEQRDSAMYRCASSLGQGLTDTQYFGPGTRLTVL.

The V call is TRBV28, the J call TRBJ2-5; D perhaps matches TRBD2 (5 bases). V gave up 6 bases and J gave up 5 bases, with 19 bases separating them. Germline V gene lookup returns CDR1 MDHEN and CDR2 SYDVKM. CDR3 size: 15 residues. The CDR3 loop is CASRGSASPRETQYF. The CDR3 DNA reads TGTGCCAGCAGGGGGAGTGCTTCTCCGAGGGAGACCCAGTACTTC.

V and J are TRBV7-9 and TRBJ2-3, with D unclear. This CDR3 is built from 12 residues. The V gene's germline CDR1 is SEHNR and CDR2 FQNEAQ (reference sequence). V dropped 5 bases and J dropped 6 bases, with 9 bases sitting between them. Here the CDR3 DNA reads TGTGCCAGCAGCCCGATGCGGGATACGCAGTATTTT. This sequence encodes CASSPMRDTQYF.

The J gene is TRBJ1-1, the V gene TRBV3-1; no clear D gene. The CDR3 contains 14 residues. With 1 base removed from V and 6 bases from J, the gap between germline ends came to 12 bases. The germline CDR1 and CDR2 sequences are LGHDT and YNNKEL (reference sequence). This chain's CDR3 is CASSQGEGNPEAFF. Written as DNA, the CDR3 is TGTGCCAGCAGCCAAGGTGAGGGAAACCCTGAAGCTTTCTTT.

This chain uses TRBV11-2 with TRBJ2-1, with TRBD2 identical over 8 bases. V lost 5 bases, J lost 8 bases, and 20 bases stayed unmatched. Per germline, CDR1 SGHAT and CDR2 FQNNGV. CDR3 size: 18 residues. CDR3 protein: CASSPTGSSGRLGDEQFF. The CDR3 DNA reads TGTGCCAGCAGCCCCACGGGGTCTAGCGGGCGCCTCGGGGATGAGCAGTTCTTC.

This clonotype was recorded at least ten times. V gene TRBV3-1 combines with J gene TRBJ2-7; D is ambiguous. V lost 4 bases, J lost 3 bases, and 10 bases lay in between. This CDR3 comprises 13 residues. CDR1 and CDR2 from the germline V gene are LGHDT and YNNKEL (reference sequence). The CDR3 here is CASSRDGYYEQYF. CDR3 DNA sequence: TGTGCCAGCAGCCGTGACGGCTACTACGAGCAGTACTTC.

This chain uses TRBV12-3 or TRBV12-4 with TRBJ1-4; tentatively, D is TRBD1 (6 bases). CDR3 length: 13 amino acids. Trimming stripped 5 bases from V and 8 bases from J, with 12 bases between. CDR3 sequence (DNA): TGTGCCAGCAGTGAACAGGGAACCGAAAAACTGTTTTTT. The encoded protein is CASSEQGTEKLFF.

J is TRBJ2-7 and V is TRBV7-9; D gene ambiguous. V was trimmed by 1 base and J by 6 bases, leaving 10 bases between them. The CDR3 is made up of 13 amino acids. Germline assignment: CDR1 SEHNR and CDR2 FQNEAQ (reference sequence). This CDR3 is CASSLGGPREQYF. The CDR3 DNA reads TGTGCCAGCAGCTTAGGTGGCCCGCGCGAGCAGTACTTC. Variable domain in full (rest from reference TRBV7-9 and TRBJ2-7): DTGVSQNPRHKITKRGQNVTFRCDPISEHNRLYWYRQTLGQGPEFLTYFQNEAQLEKSRLLSDRFSAERPKGSFSTLEIQRTEQGDSAMYLCASSLGGPREQYFGPGTRLTVT.

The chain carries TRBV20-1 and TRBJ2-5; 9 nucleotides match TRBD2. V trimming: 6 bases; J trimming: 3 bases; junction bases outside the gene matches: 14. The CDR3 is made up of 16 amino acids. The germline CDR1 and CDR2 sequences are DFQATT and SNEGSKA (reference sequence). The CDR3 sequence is CSASGLAGRTEETQYF. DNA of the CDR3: TGCAGTGCCAGCGGGCTAGCGGGACGGACTGAAGAGACCCAGTACTTC.